Shown below are 22 T cell receptor beta chains from a single sample sequenced in a study of beta chain features in type 1 diabetes (dated by TCRdb to 2017 to 2018). Their recognized antigens are unknown. Library creation used the immunoSEQ multiplex PCR assay. The entire isolated RNA was reverse transcribed using the High Capacity cDNA Reverse Transcription Kit, and thus expressed TCRB transcripts were sequenced. Imported from immuneACCESS, the table was reduced by TCRdb to in-frame sequences with V and J called. These copies leave out some clones; in studies compared against another copy, an unresolved V gene accounts for under half, and the cause of the remainder is not known. The sample table holds 600,000 or so clones, of which 12% were seen once. Approximately 0.11% of the sample is in the top ten clones. Overall study outcomes, separate from this receptor: Type 1 diabetes patients showed a moderate but significant shortening of TCRB CDR3 length in all four CD4+ subsets.

Material for sequencing was naive CD4+ T cells from blood. The cell subset or site label of this sample denotes: true naive CD4+ T cells. These receptors were taken from a man aged 25-45 years with type 1 diabetes.

This chain's CDR3 is CASSQGTFLNTEAFF. The CDR3 DNA follows: TGCGCCAGCAGCCAAGGGACATTCTTGAACACTGAAGCTTTCTTT. The chain combines TRBV5-1 with TRBJ1-1; D possibly corresponds to TRBD1 (6 bases). The V end lost 4 bases, the J end lost 0 bases, and 13 bases lay between the germline ends. CDR3 size: 15 residues. The germline CDR1 and CDR2 sequences are SGHRS and YFSETQ. The full variable domain, completed using reference TRBV5-1 and TRBJ1-1, is KAGVTQTPRYLIKTRGQQVTLSCSPISGHRSVSWYQQTPGQGLQFLFEYFSETQRNKGNFPGRFSGRQFSNSRSEMNVSTLELGDSALYLCASSQGTFLNTEAFFGQGTRLTVV.

The chain carries TRBV4-3 and TRBJ1-2; TRBD1 might be the D (5 bases). The ends were cut back, 0 bases at V and 6 bases at J, with 14 bases in the middle. This CDR3 is 15 amino acids long. Per the germline V gene, CDR1 is LGHNA and CDR2 is YSLEER. CDR3 bases: TGCGCCAGCAGCCAAGAGTTGCAGGGAGGCAATGGCTACACCTTC. It specifies CASSQELQGGNGYTF.

The chain employs TRBV29-1 and TRBJ2-1; D remains ambiguous. The CDR3 consists of 11 residues. Per germline, CDR1 SQVTM and CDR2 ANQGSEA. The V gene lost 7 bases and the J gene lost 7 bases, with 11 bases spanning the gap. CDR3 in DNA: TGCAGCGCCCCCGGGCTAAATGAGCAGTTCTTC. Protein: CSAPGLNEQFF.

This chain links TRBV9 with TRBJ2-7; D remains unclear. Germline V gene sequence: CDR1 SGDLS, CDR2 YYNGEE. The CDR3 has 14 residues. The ends were cut back, 2 bases at V and 4 bases at J, with 13 bases in the middle. This chain's CDR3 is CASSVDGDEYEQYF. CDR3 nucleotide sequence: TGTGCCAGCAGCGTCGACGGAGACGAGTACGAGCAGTACTTC. Full variable domain (outside the CDR3, taken from reference TRBV9 and TRBJ2-7): DSGVTQTPKHLITATGQRVTLRCSPRSGDLSVYWYQQSLDQGLQFLIQYYNGEERAKGNILERFSAQQFPDLHSELNLSSLELGDSALYFCASSVDGDEYEQYFGPGTRLTVT.

V and J are TRBV28 and TRBJ1-4; D is uncertain. Between the trimmed V and J ends, which lost 4 bases and 8 bases, there was a span of 8 bases. The CDR3 runs to 12 residues. Germline assignment: CDR1 MDHEN and CDR2 SYDVKM. In nucleotides, the CDR3 is TGTGCCAGCAGTTCCTCTTACGAAAAACTGTTTTTT. It yields the protein CASSSSYEKLFF.

This chain uses TRBV4-1 with TRBJ2-3; D may be TRBD2 (6 bases). Germline loops: CDR1 MGHRA, CDR2 YSYEKL. The CDR3 runs to 17 residues. V shed 1 base and J shed 2 bases, with 16 bases lying between them. This CDR3 is CASSQGRRGRVTDTQYF. As DNA, the CDR3 is TGCGCCAGCAGCCAAGGCCGGCGGGGAAGGGTCACAGATACGCAGTATTTT.

This clone was seen more than once but under ten times. The V gene is TRBV7-9, the J gene TRBJ1-1, with D hard to call. The ends were cut back, 0 bases at V and 7 bases at J, with 3 bases in the middle. The germline gives CDR1 SEHNR, CDR2 FQNEAQ (reference sequence). CDR3 size: 11 residues. DNA of the CDR3: TGTGCCAGCAGCTTAGCCAGTGAAGCTTTCTTT. This translates into CASSLASEAFF.

The chain recombines TRBV28 with TRBJ1-6; 8 bases are shared with TRBD1. Per germline, CDR1 MDHEN and CDR2 SYDVKM. The ends lost 6 bases at V and 10 bases at J; junction bases unmatched: 11. The CDR3 totals 15 residues. The CDR3 is CASSSTGEGVSPLHF. The CDR3 DNA sequence: TGTGCCAGCAGCTCGACAGGGGAGGGCGTCTCACCCCTCCACTTT.

This clone was observed a handful of times. V gene TRBV5-1 combines with J gene TRBJ1-6; a weak D match, TRBD1 (5 bases). Germline lookup yields CDR1 SGHRS and CDR2 YFSETQ. The CDR3 sequence is 15 residues long. Trimming stripped 0 bases from V and 10 bases from J, with 14 bases between. In DNA form, the CDR3 reads TGCGCCAGCAGCTTGGGACTGGGGGGAGAATCACCCCTCCACTTT. It encodes CASSLGLGGESPLHF.

The chain combines TRBV7-3 with TRBJ2-2, with 10 bases lining up with TRBD1. CDR3 size: 14 residues. Trimming took 8 bases from V and 4 from J; bases not matched to a gene: 4. The germline V gene encodes CDR1 SGHTA and CDR2 FQGTGA. The CDR3 protein is CASSGTGATGELFF. As DNA, the CDR3 is TGTGCCAGCTCCGGGACAGGGGCCACCGGGGAGCTGTTTTTT.

To note about this clone: Mismatch with germline at one junction end may stem from a read error. The rearrangement links TRBV7-2 to TRBJ2-7; the D is unclear. Per germline, CDR1 SGHTA and CDR2 FQGNSA. The CDR3 runs 14 residues. Here the CDR3 DNA reads TGCGCCAGCAGCCAAGATTGGCCTCACTACGAGCAGTACTTC. It specifies CASSQDWPHYEQYF.

The chain combines TRBV5-1 with TRBJ1-4, with D perhaps matching TRBD1 (5 bases). The germline V gene encodes CDR1 SGHRS and CDR2 YFSETQ. The CDR3 is 15 residues long. V gave up 5 bases and J gave up 7 bases, with 18 bases separating them. DNA of the CDR3: TGCGCCAGCAGAGTTGAGGGACGATACGGTGAAAAACTGTTTTTT. It encodes CASRVEGRYGEKLFF.

The table lists this clone with a few counts. The V gene is TRBV19, the J gene TRBJ2-7, with a possible D match to TRBD2 (6 bases). Germline values: CDR1 LNHDA, CDR2 SQIVND (reference sequence). Trimming took 3 bases from V and 6 from J, leaving 9 bases between them. The CDR3 is 12 residues long. The CDR3: CASSIGGIEQYF. The DNA of the CDR3 is TGTGCCAGTAGTATCGGAGGGATCGAGCAGTACTTC.

V usage is TRBV6-6 and J usage is TRBJ2-7, with 7 bases fitting TRBD1. Germline CDR1 MNHNY, CDR2 SVGAGI (reference sequence). This CDR3 has 15 residues. V shed 5 bases and J 1 base; nucleotides not matched to a gene: 8. The CDR3 region is CASSNRGGLSYEQYF. In DNA, the CDR3 is TGTGCCAGCAGTAACCGAGGGGGCTTGTCCTACGAGCAGTACTTC.

The chain links TRBV7-9 to TRBJ1-6; TRBD1 might be the D (6 bases). Germline V gene data show CDR1 as SEHNR and CDR2 as FQNEAQ (reference sequence). The V end lost 5 bases, the J end lost 15 bases, and 20 bases lay between the germline ends. The CDR3 runs 14 residues. In DNA, the CDR3 is TGTGCCAGCAGCAACCAGGGGATCGGGCGAAACCTCCACTTT. The encoded protein is CASSNQGIGRNLHF.

CDR3 amino acids: CASSQGTSGRETQYF. CDR3 bases: TGTGCCAGCAGCCAAGGGACTAGCGGTCGAGAGACCCAGTACTTC. V usage is TRBV4-2 and J usage is TRBJ2-5; 10 bases are a match to TRBD2. The germline V gene has CDR1 LGHNA and CDR2 YNFKEQ. The V gene end was trimmed by 1 base and the J gene end by 4 bases; junction bases not matched to a gene: 3. The CDR3 totals 15 residues.

Of note for this clone: Within the sample, other DNA sequences also encode this same CDR3. This chain links TRBV5-1 with TRBJ1-2; D gene uncertain. This CDR3 comprises 13 residues. V lost 0 bases and J 3 bases, leaving 6 bases between the germline ends. The germline gives CDR1 SGHRS, CDR2 YFSETQ. The CDR3 region has the DNA TGCGCCAGCAGCTTGGAGGGCGACTATGGCTACACCTTC. Amino acids: CASSLEGDYGYTF.

The CDR3 nucleotides read TGTGCCAGCAGTCCGGGGGCGTCTGGGGCCAACGTCCTGACTTTC. Its translation is CASSPGASGANVLTF. The gene calls are TRBV6-4 and TRBJ2-6, with D perhaps TRBD1 or TRBD2 (6 bases each). The V and J ends lost 5 bases and 1 base respectively, with 9 bases between them. This CDR3 contains 15 residues. Germline V lookup: CDR1 MRHNA, CDR2 SNTAGT.

The genes are TRBV5-6 and TRBJ2-2; D is ambiguous. V lost 2 bases and J 5 bases, leaving 16 bases between the germline ends. CDR1 and CDR2 (germline): SGHDT, YYEEEE. There are 16 residues in the CDR3. The CDR3 region has the DNA TGTGCCAGCAGCTTTCTTCGGCTGTCGGCGACCGGGGAGCTGTTTTTT. It is translated as CASSFLRLSATGELFF. Full variable domain (rest looked up from reference TRBV5-6 and TRBJ2-2): DAGVTQSPTHLIKTRGQQVTLRCSPKSGHDTVSWYQQALGQGPQFIFQYYEEEERQRGNFPDRFSGHQFPNYSSELNVNALLLGDSALYLCASSFLRLSATGELFFGEGSRLTVL.

Only a few counts were recorded for this clone. V and J are TRBV7-2 and TRBJ2-5; a weak D match, TRBD2 (7 bases). CDR1 SGHTA and CDR2 FQGNSA come from the germline V gene. The CDR3 loop spans 15 amino acids. The germline V and J ends were trimmed by 2 bases and 8 bases, with 18 bases remaining between them. In nucleotides, the CDR3 is TGTGCCAGCAGCTTACAATCGGGGGGCAGGGATACCCAGTACTTC. It translates to CASSLQSGGRDTQYF.

This clone was observed a handful of times. The V call is TRBV7-2, the J call TRBJ1-2, with D unclear. Trimming removed 3 bases at V and 8 bases at J, with 19 bases between. This CDR3 has 15 residues. Germline assignment: CDR1 SGHTA and CDR2 FQGNSA. CDR3 nucleotide sequence: TGTGCCAGCAGCTTCAAACCCCTGGGTCCCCGGGGCTACACCTTC. Protein product: CASSFKPLGPRGYTF.

On this clone itself: This clone may be a read error of a much larger clone one base away. The gene calls are TRBV7-8 and TRBJ2-1; D unclear. The CDR3 covers 11 residues. V was trimmed by 1 base and J by 7 bases, leaving 2 bases between them. The germline gives CDR1 SGHVS, CDR2 FQNEAQ. DNA of the CDR3: TGTGCCAGCAGCTTAGGGAATGAGCAGTTCTTC. It is translated as CASSLGNEQFF.